The present T cell receptor beta chain was sequenced within a study of blood T cells in healthy people across ages. General study results and limits: The CMV status of each donor remained undetermined, and this could have confounded shifts in expanded clonotypes.

Samples each had at least 6 micrograms of total RNA extracted. Germline V gene sequence: CDR1 WSHSY, CDR2 SAAADI. The CDR3 covers 18 residues. The J segment lost 6 bases and the V segment lost 8 bases, leaving 15 bases of the junction unmatched. To note about this clonotype: Its antigen is still unknown.

The second PCR ran about 6 to 11 cycles with a sample-barcoded 5' primer and J-beta primers. Tags on each cDNA molecule came from a template-switch adaptor with 12 random nucleotides. TCRdb reprocessed the 5' RACE reads with MiXCR, giving one entry per CDR3 protein. This sample has about 780,000 distinct CDR3 sequences, with about 42% found just once. This sequence joins TRBV10-2 and TRBJ2-1; 14 bases map to TRBD2. This receptor was obtained from a man at least 80 years old in good health. The sample comprised blood. This CDR3 reads CASSGLAGVANRVNEQFF. As DNA, the CDR3 is TGCGCCAGCTCGGGACTAGCGGGAGTCGCCAATCGTGTCAATGAGCAGTTCTTC.